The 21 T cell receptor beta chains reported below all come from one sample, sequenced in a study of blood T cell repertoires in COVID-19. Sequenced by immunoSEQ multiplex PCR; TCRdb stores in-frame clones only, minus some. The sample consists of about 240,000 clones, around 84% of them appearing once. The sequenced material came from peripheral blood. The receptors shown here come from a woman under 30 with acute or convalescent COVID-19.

Here the CDR3 reads CASMGTSGAPNEQFF. CDR3 DNA: TGTGCCAGTATGGGGACTAGCGGGGCCCCCAATGAGCAGTTCTTC. The chain links TRBV19 to TRBJ2-1; 13 nucleotides match TRBD2. The CDR3 extends over 15 amino acids. Per the germline V gene, CDR1 is LNHDA and CDR2 is SQIVND (reference sequence). V was pared by 7 bases and J by 6 bases, with 6 bases of the junction left unmatched.

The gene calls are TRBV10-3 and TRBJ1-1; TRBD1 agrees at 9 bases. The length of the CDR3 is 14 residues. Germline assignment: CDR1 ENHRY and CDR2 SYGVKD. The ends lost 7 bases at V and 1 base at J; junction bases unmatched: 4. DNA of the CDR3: TGTGCCATCATTGCGGACAGGGGGAACACTGAAGCTTTCTTT. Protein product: CAIIADRGNTEAFF.

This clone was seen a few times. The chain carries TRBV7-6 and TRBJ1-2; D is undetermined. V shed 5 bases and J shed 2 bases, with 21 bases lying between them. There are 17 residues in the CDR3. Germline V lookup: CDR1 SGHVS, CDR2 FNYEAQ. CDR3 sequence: CASSPSGSPFRNYGYTF. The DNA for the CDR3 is TGTGCCAGCAGCCCCTCAGGATCCCCTTTCAGAAACTATGGCTACACCTTC.

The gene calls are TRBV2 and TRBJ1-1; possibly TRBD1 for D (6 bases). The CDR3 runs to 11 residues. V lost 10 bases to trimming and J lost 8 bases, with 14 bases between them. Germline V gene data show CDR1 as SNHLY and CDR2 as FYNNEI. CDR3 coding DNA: TGTGCCATCCCTAGGGGGGGCGAAGCTTTCTTT. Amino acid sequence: CAIPRGGEAFF.

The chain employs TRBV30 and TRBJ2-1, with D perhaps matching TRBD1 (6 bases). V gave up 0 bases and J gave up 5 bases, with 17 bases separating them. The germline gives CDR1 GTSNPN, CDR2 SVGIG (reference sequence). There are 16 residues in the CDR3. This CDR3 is CAWSVWGRGRHNEQFF. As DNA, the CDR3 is TGTGCCTGGAGTGTATGGGGCAGGGGTAGGCACAATGAGCAGTTCTTC.

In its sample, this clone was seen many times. The CDR3 region is CASSDQAGGGSYEQYF. CDR3 nucleotide sequence: TGTGCCAGCAGTGACCAAGCGGGAGGGGGCTCCTACGAGCAGTACTTC. V is TRBV6-1 and J is TRBJ2-7; 10 bases are shared with TRBD2. Germline lookup yields CDR1 MNHNS and CDR2 SASEGT. V shed 3 bases, J shed 0 bases, and the junction held 5 bases outside the gene matches. The CDR3 runs 16 residues.

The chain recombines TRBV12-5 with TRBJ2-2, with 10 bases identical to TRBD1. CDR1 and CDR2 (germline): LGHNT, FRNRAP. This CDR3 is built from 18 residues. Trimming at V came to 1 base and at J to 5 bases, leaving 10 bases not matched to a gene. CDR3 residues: CASGLGGQGEMRTGELFF. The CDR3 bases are TGTGCTAGTGGTTTGGGAGGACAGGGGGAGATGCGGACCGGGGAGCTGTTTTTT.

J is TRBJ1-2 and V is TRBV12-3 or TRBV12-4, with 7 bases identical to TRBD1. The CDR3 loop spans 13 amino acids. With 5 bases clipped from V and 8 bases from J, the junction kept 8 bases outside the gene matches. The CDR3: CASSQTGVGGYTF. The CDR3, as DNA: TGTGCCAGCAGTCAAACAGGGGTTGGCGGCTACACCTTC.

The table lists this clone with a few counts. The CDR3 DNA sequence: TGTGCCAGCAGCTTAGTGACAGGGGATTACAATGAGCAGTTCTTC. Protein product: CASSLVTGDYNEQFF. The V gene is TRBV7-9, the J gene TRBJ2-1, with TRBD1 matching over 8 bases. Trimming took 1 base from V and 4 from J; bases not matched to a gene: 3. Germline CDR1 SEHNR, CDR2 FQNEAQ (reference sequence). The CDR3 contains 15 residues.

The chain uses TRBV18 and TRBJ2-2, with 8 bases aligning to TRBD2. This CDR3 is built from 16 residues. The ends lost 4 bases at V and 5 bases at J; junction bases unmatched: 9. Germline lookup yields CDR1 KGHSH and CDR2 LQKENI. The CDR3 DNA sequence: TGTGCCAGCTCACGGTCAGCGGGAGTAAAGACCGGGGAGCTGTTTTTT. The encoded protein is CASSRSAGVKTGELFF.

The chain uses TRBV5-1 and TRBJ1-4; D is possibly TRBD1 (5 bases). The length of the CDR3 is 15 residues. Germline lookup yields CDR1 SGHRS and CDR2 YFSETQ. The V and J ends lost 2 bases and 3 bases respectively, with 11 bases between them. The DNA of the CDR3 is TGCGCCAGCAGCTTTTCAGGGAACCCTAATGAAAAACTGTTTTTT. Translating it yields CASSFSGNPNEKLFF.

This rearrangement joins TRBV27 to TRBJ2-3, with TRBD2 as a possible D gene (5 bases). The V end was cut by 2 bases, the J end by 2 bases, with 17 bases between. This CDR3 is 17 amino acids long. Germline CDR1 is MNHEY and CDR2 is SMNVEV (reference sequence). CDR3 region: CASSLKRVWTPTDTQYF. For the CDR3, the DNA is TGTGCCAGCAGTTTAAAGAGGGTTTGGACTCCCACAGATACGCAGTATTTT.

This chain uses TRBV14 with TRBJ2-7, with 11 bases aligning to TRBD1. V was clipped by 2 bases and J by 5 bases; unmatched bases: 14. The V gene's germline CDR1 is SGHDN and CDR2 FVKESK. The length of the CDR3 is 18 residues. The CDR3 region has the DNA TGTGCCAGCAGCCAAAAACCACCGGGCTGGGACAGGGGGAACGAGCAGTACTTC. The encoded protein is CASSQKPPGWDRGNEQYF.

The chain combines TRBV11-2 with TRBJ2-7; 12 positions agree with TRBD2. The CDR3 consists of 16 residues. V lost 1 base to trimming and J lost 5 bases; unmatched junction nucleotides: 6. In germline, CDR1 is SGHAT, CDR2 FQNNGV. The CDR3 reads CASSLGLAGVIHEQYF. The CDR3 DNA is TGTGCCAGCAGCTTAGGACTAGCGGGAGTGATCCACGAGCAGTACTTC.

The CDR3 nucleotides read TGTGCCAGCAGCTTGGGCCTAGAAGCTTTCTTT. Protein sequence: CASSLGLEAFF. J is TRBJ1-1 and V is TRBV5-6; no firm D call. The ends were cut back, 0 bases at V and 8 bases at J, with 5 bases in the middle. The germline V gene has CDR1 SGHDT and CDR2 YYEEEE. This CDR3 is 11 amino acids long. The full variable domain, completed using reference TRBV5-6 and TRBJ1-1, is DAGVTQSPTHLIKTRGQQVTLRCSPKSGHDTVSWYQQALGQGPQFIFQYYEEEERQRGNFPDRFSGHQFPNYSSELNVNALLLGDSALYLCASSLGLEAFFGQGTRLTVV.

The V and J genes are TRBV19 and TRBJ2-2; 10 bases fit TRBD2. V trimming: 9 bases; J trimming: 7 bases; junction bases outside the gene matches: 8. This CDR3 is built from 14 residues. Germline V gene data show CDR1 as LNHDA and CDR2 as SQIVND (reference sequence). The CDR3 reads CASGAGGPVGELFF. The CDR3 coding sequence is TGTGCCAGCGGAGCGGGAGGGCCGGTCGGGGAGCTGTTTTTT.

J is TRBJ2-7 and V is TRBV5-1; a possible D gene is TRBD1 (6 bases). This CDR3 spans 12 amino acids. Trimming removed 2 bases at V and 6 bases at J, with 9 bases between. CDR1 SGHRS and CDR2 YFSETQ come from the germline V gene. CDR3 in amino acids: CASSLTGSEQYF. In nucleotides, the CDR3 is TGCGCCAGCAGCTTAACAGGGAGCGAGCAGTACTTC.

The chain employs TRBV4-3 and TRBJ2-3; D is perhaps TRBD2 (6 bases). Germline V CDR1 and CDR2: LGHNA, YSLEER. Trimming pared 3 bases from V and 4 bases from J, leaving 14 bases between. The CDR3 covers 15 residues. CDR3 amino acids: CASSHGTWGADTQYF. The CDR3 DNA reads TGCGCCAGCAGCCATGGGACGTGGGGGGCAGATACGCAGTATTTT.

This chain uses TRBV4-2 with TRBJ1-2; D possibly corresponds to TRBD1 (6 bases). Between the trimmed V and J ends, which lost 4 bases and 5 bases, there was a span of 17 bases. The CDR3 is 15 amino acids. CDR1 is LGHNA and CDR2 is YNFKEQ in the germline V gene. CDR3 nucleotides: TGTGCCAGCAGCCCGCCTGGACAGAAGTATTATGGCTACACCTTC. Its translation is CASSPPGQKYYGYTF.

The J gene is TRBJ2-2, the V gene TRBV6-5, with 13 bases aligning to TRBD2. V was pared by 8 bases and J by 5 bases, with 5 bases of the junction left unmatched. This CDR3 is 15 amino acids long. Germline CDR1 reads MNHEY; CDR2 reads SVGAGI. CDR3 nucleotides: TGTGCCAGCCACACTAGCGGGAGGGGAACCGGGGAGCTGTTTTTT. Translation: CASHTSGRGTGELFF.

Here the CDR3 DNA reads TGTGCCAGCAGTTATTCGCAGGGGGCAAGTTACGAGCAGTACTTC. Translation gives CASSYSQGASYEQYF. The chain carries TRBV6-6 and TRBJ2-7; TRBD1 aligns across 8 bases. With V trimmed by 3 bases and J by 4 bases, 8 bases remained unmatched. Germline CDR1 reads MNHNY; CDR2 reads SVGAGI (reference sequence). This CDR3 region has 15 residues.